This TCR beta chain was obtained from a study of beta chain features in type 1 diabetes. Broader study findings: Shortening of TCRB CDR3s, moderate but significant, appeared in all four CD4+ subsets of Type 1 diabetes patients.

This CDR3 spans 15 amino acids. Unmatched junction bases numbered 6, after V lost 5 bases and J lost 1 base. The V gene's germline CDR1 is SGHRS and CDR2 YFSETQ. This clone turned up a few times. The target antigen is unknown. All of the isolated RNA was reverse transcribed, so expressed TCRB transcripts were sequenced. TCRdb's copy holds only in-frame clones and misses some; the assay was immunoSEQ multiplex PCR. Among 150,000 to 170,000 clones listed, 10% were seen once. About 100 mL of blood, on average, came from one heparinised draw per donor. The clonotype was recovered from a man younger than 45 with type 1 diabetes. Sequencing was carried out using central memory CD4+ T cells from blood. The chain recombines TRBV5-1 with TRBJ2-5, with 9 bases fitting TRBD2. CDR3 protein: CASRLLAGPQETQYF. The CDR3, as DNA: TGCGCCAGCAGATTACTAGCGGGCCCCCAAGAGACCCAGTACTTC.